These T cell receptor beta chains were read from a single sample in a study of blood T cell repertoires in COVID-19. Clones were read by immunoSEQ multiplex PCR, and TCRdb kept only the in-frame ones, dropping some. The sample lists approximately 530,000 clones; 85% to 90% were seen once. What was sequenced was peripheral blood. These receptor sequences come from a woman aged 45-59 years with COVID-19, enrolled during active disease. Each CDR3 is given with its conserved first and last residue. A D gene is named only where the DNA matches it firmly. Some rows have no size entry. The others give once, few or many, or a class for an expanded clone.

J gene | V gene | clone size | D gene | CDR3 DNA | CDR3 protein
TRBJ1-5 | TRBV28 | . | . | TGTGCCAGCAGTTTGCAGGGTAGGTGGCCCCAGCATTTT | CASSLQGRWPQHF
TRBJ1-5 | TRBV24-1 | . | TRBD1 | TGTGCCACCAGTGATTCGGGTCGGGAGGGGGCTGGCAATCAGCCCCAGCATTTT | CATSDSGREGAGNQPQHF
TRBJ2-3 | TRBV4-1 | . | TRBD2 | TGCGCCAGCAGCCAGAGACTAGCGGGGGTGGCAGATACGCAGTATTTT | CASSQRLAGVADTQYF
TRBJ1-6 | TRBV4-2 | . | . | TGTGCCAGCAGCCAAGAGGGGGCAGAGGATAATTCACCCCTCCACTTT | CASSQEGAEDNSPLHF
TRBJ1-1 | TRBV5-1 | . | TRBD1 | TGCGCCAGCAGCTTGAGGGACAGGGGGGTAACTGAAGCTTTCTTT | CASSLRDRGVTEAFF
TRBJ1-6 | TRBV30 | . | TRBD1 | TGTGCCTGGAGTGCGGACAGGGGAGTAGGCTCACCCCTCCACTTT | CAWSADRGVGSPLHF
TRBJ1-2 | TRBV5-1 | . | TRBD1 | TGCGCCAGCGGACCGGGACAGGGGGGTGGCTACACCTTC | CASGPGQGGGYTF
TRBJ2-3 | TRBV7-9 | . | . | TGTGCCAGCAGCTTACGGGACAAAGATACGCAGTATTTT | CASSLRDKDTQYF
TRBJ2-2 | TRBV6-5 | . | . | TGTGCCAGCAGCCCCGGGACCGGGGAGCTGTTTTTT | CASSPGTGELFF
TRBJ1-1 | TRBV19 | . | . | TGTGCCAGTAATATGCTGGGGCGCGGGGACACTGAAGCTTTCTTT | CASNMLGRGDTEAFF
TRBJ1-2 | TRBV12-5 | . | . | TGTGCTAGTGGTCTAACGACAGGCTACACCTTC | CASGLTTGYTF
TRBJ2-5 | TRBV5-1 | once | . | TGCGCCAGCAGCTTGGCCCTAGGGGCGCAGACCCAGTACTTC | CASSLALGAQTQYF
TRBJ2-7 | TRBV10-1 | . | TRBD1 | TGCGCCAGCAGTGACCTAGGACAGGGGGCGAACGAGCAGTACTTC | CASSDLGQGANEQYF
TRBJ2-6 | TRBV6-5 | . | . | TGTGCCAGCAGTTATTGGGAGAGCTCTGGGGCCAACGTCCTGACTTTC | CASSYWESSGANVLTF
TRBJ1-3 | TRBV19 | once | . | TGTGCCAGTAGTACGACGCGGAGCTCTGGAAACACCATATATTTT | CASSTTRSSGNTIYF
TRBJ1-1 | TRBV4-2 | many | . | TGTGCCAGCAGCCAAGAACCGGGTTGGACTGAAGCTTTCTTT | CASSQEPGWTEAFF
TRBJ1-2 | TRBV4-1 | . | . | TGCGCCAGCAGCCAACCGACAGGACGGGACGGCTACACCTTC | CASSQPTGRDGYTF
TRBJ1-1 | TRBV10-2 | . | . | TGCGCCAGCAGTGAGTGGGCCAGACGGAAAAACACTGAAGCTTTCTTT | CASSEWARRKNTEAFF
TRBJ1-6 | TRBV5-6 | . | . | TGTGCCAGCAGCTTGGGACAGCTCCTTAATTCACCCCTCCACTTT | CASSLGQLLNSPLHF
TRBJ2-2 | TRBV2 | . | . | TGTGCCAGCAGCCCTATCCTACCGGGACAGAACACCGGGGAGCTGTTTTTT | CASSPILPGQNTGELFF
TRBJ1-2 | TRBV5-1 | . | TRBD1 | TGCGCCAGCAGCCCTATGACAGGGGTAGGGTATGGCTACACCTTC | CASSPMTGVGYGYTF
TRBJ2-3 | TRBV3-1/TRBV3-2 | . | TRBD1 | TGTGCCAGCAGCCCGTGGGGACAGGGAGAAGGAGATACGCAGTATTTT | CASSPWGQGEGDTQYF
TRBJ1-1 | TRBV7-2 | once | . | TGTGCCAGCAGCTTACTCACAGCCAACACTGAAGCTTTCTTT | CASSLLTANTEAFF
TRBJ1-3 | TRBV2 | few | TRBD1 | TGTGCCAGCAGCCCGGACAGGAGCTCTGGAAACACCATATATTTT | CASSPDRSSGNTIYF
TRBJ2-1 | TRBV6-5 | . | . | TGTGCCAGCAGTACAAACGAGAGGGCCTACAATGAGCAGTTCTTC | CASSTNERAYNEQFF
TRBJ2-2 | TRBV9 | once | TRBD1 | TGTGCCAGCAGCACCCTCAGGGGGCCTACCGGGGAGCTGTTTTTT | CASSTLRGPTGELFF
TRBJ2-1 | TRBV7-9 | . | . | TGTGCCAGCAGCTTAGGTGGGGAGAGCAATGAGCAGTTCTTC | CASSLGGESNEQFF
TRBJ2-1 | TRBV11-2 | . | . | TGTGCCAGCAGCTTAGATGTAGTCGCGGGAAACCCCGATGAGCAGTTCTTC | CASSLDVVAGNPDEQFF
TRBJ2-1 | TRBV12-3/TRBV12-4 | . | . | TGTGCCAGCAGCCCGATGCGCCGCGGTGAGCAGTTCTTC | CASSPMRRGEQFF
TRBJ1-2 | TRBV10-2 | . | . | TGCGCCAGCAGTGACCCATGGGGGCGGAACGACTATGGCTACACCTTC | CASSDPWGRNDYGYTF
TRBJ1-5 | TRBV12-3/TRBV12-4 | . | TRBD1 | TGTGCCAGCAGTGCAGGGGGTCAGCCCCAGCATTTT | CASSAGGQPQHF
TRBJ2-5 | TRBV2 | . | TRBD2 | TGTGCCAGCAGTGAGGGGACTAGGTGGCAAGAGACCCAGTACTTC | CASSEGTRWQETQYF
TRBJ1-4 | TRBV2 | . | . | TGTGCCAGCAGTGAAGCGCTTCGGGGGGCTAATGAAAAACTGTTTTTT | CASSEALRGANEKLFF
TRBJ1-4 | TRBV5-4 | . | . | TGTGCCAGCAGCTTGGATGGGTCGGGTTCGCTTAATGAAAAACTGTTTTTT | CASSLDGSGSLNEKLFF
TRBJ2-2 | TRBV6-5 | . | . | TGTGCCACCGTCCCGAAGACTAGATACACCGGGGAGCTGTTTTTT | CATVPKTRYTGELFF
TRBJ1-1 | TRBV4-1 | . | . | TGCGCCAGCAGGGGAGCAGGGAACACTGAAGCTTTCTTT | CASRGAGNTEAFF
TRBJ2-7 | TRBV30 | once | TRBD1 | TGTGCCTGGAGTCGGGACAGGGGCGACGAGCAGTACTTC | CAWSRDRGDEQYF
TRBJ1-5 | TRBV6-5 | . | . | TGTGCCAGCAGTCCTTATAGCAATCAGCCCCAGCATTTT | CASSPYSNQPQHF
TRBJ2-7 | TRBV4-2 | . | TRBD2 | TGTGCCAGCAGCCAACAATCATTGGGACTAGGGGACTACGAGCAGTACTTC | CASSQQSLGLGDYEQYF
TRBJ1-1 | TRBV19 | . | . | TGTGCCAGTAGTATAGGGGACTCCATAAATGAAGCTTTCTTT | CASSIGDSINEAFF
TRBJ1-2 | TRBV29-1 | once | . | TGCAGCGTGCCCCAGGCGATCGAGGGCTACACCTTC | CSVPQAIEGYTF
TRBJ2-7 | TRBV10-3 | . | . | TGTGCCATCAGTGAGTCGTCAGGGGCAAGGCACGAGCAGTACTTC | CAISESSGARHEQYF
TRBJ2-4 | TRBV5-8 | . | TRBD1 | TGTGCCAGCAGTTCAAGGGGGACAGGGGGTGCGTCGATTCAGTACTTC | CASSSRGTGGASIQYF
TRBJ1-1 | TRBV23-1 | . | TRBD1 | TGCGCCAGCAGCAAGGACAGGGGAAGGGTTACGGGCAAGAGAAGCGCTGAAGCTTTCTTT | CASSKDRGRVTGKRSAEAFF
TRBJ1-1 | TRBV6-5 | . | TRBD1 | TGTGCCAGCAGACAGGGGGTGAACACTGAAGCTTTCTTT | CASRQGVNTEAFF
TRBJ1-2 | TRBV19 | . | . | TGTGCCAGTAGCCCAGACAGAAACTATGGCTACACCTTC | CASSPDRNYGYTF
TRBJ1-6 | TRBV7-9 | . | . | TGTGCCAGCAGCCGACCATTGACAGCCCTCCACTTT | CASSRPLTALHF
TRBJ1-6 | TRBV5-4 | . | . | TGTGCCAGCACAGGTCAGGGTTCACCCCTCCACTTT | CASTGQGSPLHF
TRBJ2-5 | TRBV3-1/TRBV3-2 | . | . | TGTGCCAGCAGGAACAGTTGGGAAGAGACCCAGTACTTC | CASRNSWEETQYF
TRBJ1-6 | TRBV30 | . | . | TGTGCCTGGAGTGTAATGGGCCTTAATTCACCCCTCCACTTT | CAWSVMGLNSPLHF